A single sample gave rise to the 19 T cell receptor beta chains below, sequenced in a study of tumor-infiltrating lymphocytes in primary liver carcinoma. Germline DNA was also extracted, and blood RNA was taken from unsorted whole blood. Reverse transcription of 450 to 500 ng total RNA with a constant-region primer produced TCR beta cDNA. Sequencing libraries for TCR beta derived from three nested multiplex PCR rounds that used slightly modified ARM-PCR. It was with TRBV1-TRBV30 forward primers and a C-beta reverse primer that the first two PCR rounds were run, at 10 cycles each. MiXCR was run by TCRdb on the multiplex PCR reads, yielding one entry per CDR3 protein. The sample shows about 330,000 distinct CDR3 sequences, almost 65% of them seen only once. Sequenced input: peripheral blood. Receptors originate from a man aged 40-55 years with primary liver carcinoma and hepatitis B virus infection.

This clonotype was counted between two and nine times. It may be a read error: a sequence one base away is much more abundant. The rearrangement joins TRBV6-5 to TRBJ2-7; weak D call: TRBD1 (6 bases). The CDR3 sequence is 14 residues long. In germline, CDR1 is MNHEY, CDR2 SVGAGI. The CDR3 DNA reads as TGTGCCAGCAGTAGGGACATGGGCTCCCACGAGCAGTACTTC. This codes for CASSRDMGSHEQYF.

The genes are TRBV5-4 and TRBJ2-5; the match to TRBD1 covers 11 bases. CDR3 length: 15 residues. Per germline, CDR1 SGHNT and CDR2 YYREEE (reference sequence). V lost 4 bases, J lost 3 bases, and 5 bases stayed unmatched. This CDR3 is CASSMGQGGEETQYF. As DNA, the CDR3 is TGTGCCAGCAGCATGGGACAGGGGGGAGAAGAGACCCAGTACTTC.

This clonotype has just a few counts. This chain uses TRBV28 with TRBJ2-3, with D tentatively TRBD1 or TRBD2 (6 bases each). CDR3 length equals 12 residues. Germline V gives CDR1 MDHEN, CDR2 SYDVKM. Trimming stripped 6 bases from V and 6 bases from J, with 10 bases between. In DNA form, the CDR3 reads TGTGCCAGCAGGCAGGGGAGGGATACGCAGTATTTT. It encodes CASRQGRDTQYF.

Comment on this clonotype: A junction end diverges from the germline sequence, so it may reflect a read error. V is TRBV11-2 and J is TRBJ2-5; 7 nucleotides match TRBD2. Germline values: CDR1 SGHAT, CDR2 FQNNGV. The CDR3 runs to 13 residues. The CDR3 is CASSSTSRQTQYF. DNA for the CDR3: TGTGCCAGCAGCTCGACTAGCCGGCAGACCCAATACTTC. The full variable domain, completed using reference TRBV11-2 and TRBJ2-5, is EAGVAQSPRYKIIEKRQSVAFWCNPISGHATLYWYQQILGQGPKLLIQFQNNGVVDDSQLPKDRFSAERLKGVDSTLKIQPAKLEDSAVYLCASSSTSRQTQYFGPGTRLLVL.

This clonotype was picked up one time. This may be a read error, as it is one base from a much larger clone. CDR3 sequence reads: CASRKGRPNTEAFF. CDR3 nucleotides: TGTGCCAGCAGGAAGGGGAGGCCAAACACTGAAGCTTTCTTT. The chain joins TRBV6-2 or TRBV6-3 to TRBJ1-1, with D possibly TRBD1 on 5 matching bases. Trimming took off 6 bases at V and 2 bases at J, with 13 bases between the two ends. This CDR3 has 14 residues. CDR1 and CDR2 from the germline V gene are MNHEY and SVGEGT.

Remarks on this clonotype: A single base separates this from a much larger clone, so it may be a read error. The genes are TRBV6-6 and TRBJ2-7; D might be TRBD2 (5 bases). Per germline, CDR1 MNHNY and CDR2 SVGAGI (reference sequence). The CDR3 consists of 14 residues. The CDR3 loop reads CAGSYVTPGGEQYF. CDR3 bases: TGTGCCGGCAGTTACGTTACTCCAGGAGGCGAGCAGTACTTC.

This clonotype has just a few counts. V usage is TRBV6-2 or TRBV6-3 and J usage is TRBJ1-5; D possibly corresponds to TRBD1 (5 bases). V lost 5 bases to trimming and J lost 1 base, with 12 bases between them. This CDR3 spans 15 amino acids. From germline, CDR1 is MNHEY and CDR2 SVGEGT. The CDR3 DNA reads TGTGCCAGCAGTAGACAGAGGAGAAGCAATCAGCCCCAGCATTTT. It yields the protein CASSRQRRSNQPQHF.

On this clonotype itself: A much larger clone differs from this one at a single base, so this may be a read error. This chain links TRBV6-5 with TRBJ2-7, with 8 bases fitting TRBD2. The CDR3 is made up of 19 amino acids. Germline V gives CDR1 MNHEY, CDR2 SVGAGI. The CDR3 nucleotides are TGTACCAGCAGTTACTCTACCAACCGGGGACTAGTGGTTTCCTACGAGCAGTACTTC. The encoded protein is CTSSYSTNRGLVVSYEQYF.

CDR3 region: CASSSISGSADTQYF. The CDR3 DNA sequence: TGTGCCAGCAGCTCCATTAGCGGGAGTGCGGATACGCAGTATTTT. The chain joins TRBV28 to TRBJ2-3; TRBD2 matches 9 bases. The CDR3 has 15 residues. The V gene end was trimmed by 6 bases and the J gene end by 6 bases; junction bases not matched to a gene: 10. Germline-derived CDR1 and CDR2 are MDHEN and SYDVKM.

The chain links TRBV5-5 to TRBJ2-2; 9 bases are a match to TRBD2. Germline CDR1 and CDR2: SGHKS and YYEKEE (reference sequence). V shed 4 bases and J 6 bases; nucleotides not matched to a gene: 13. This CDR3 comprises 17 residues. CDR3 amino acids: CASSPQGSGGAPGELFF. In DNA, the CDR3 is TGTGCCAGCAGCCCTCAGGGTAGCGGGGGTGCACCCGGGGAGCTGTTTTTT.

A word on this clonotype: Relative to the germline gene, one junction end is altered; a read error may explain this. The V gene is TRBV10-3, the J gene TRBJ2-1; 10 bases map to TRBD1. The CDR3 runs 13 residues. Germline loops: CDR1 ENHRY, CDR2 SYGVKD. CDR3 region: CAIGQGVYNGQFF. DNA of the CDR3: TGTGCCATAGGACAGGGGGTCTACAATGGGCAGTTCTTC.

With regard to this clonotype: A much larger clone is a single base away; this may be a read error. The V and J genes are TRBV4-3 and TRBJ1-2; D not certain. The CDR3 sequence is 13 residues long. Trimming left V 1 base short and J 7 bases short, with 10 bases between. The germline V gene has CDR1 LGHNA and CDR2 YSLEER. The CDR3 DNA reads as TGCGCCAGCAGCCAAGTCAAGGGTACTGGCTACACCTTC. Its protein is CASSQVKGTGYTF.

Note on this clonotype: A much larger clone lies a single base off, so this may be a read error. Without the conserved terminal phenylalanine or tryptophan, this CDR3 likely stems from a read error. The chain is built from TRBV10-1 and TRBJ1-6; 9 nucleotides match TRBD1. CDR1 is WNHNN and CDR2 is SYGVQD in the germline V gene (reference sequence). Unmatched junction bases numbered 3, after V lost 4 bases and J lost 5 bases. CDR3 length equals 15 residues. DNA of the CDR3: TGCGCCAGCAGTGCCGGGACAGGGAATAATTCACCCCTCCACTTA. As protein: CASSAGTGNNSPLHL.

This clonotype has a count of ten or more. The CDR3 region is CASSQEERGGYEQYF. The DNA for the CDR3 is TGCGCCAGCAGCCAAGAGGAGCGGGGGGGCTACGAGCAGTACTTC. The chain joins TRBV4-1 to TRBJ2-7; 10 nucleotides align to TRBD2. Looked up from germline, CDR1 is MGHRA and CDR2 is YSYEKL. CDR3 length: 15 residues. The ends lost 0 bases at V and 3 bases at J; junction bases unmatched: 2.

Concerning this clonotype: A much bigger clone sits one base away, suggesting this may be a read error. The chain recombines TRBV10-3 with TRBJ1-4; no clear D. CDR3 size: 16 residues. CDR1 is ENHRY, CDR2 SYGVKD, per germline. CDR3 DNA sequence: TGTGCCATCTGTGAGAGGAAGGAACCAACTAATGAAAAACTGTTTTTT. Protein: CAICERKEPTNEKLFF.

The chain is built from TRBV12-3 or TRBV12-4 and TRBJ1-1; D not certain. Deletions cut 6 bases from V and 9 bases from J, with 17 bases between. This CDR3 is built from 13 residues. In nucleotides, the CDR3 is TGTGCCAGCAGCACCTTTGAGGGCAGCCAAGCTTTCTTT. It specifies CASSTFEGSQAFF.

The rearrangement joins TRBV13 to TRBJ2-7, with D possibly TRBD1 on 6 matching bases. V was cut by 3 bases and J by 0 bases, with 9 bases left in between. The CDR3 runs 14 residues. Germline values: CDR1 PRHDT, CDR2 FYEKMQ (reference sequence). CDR3 nucleotides: TGTGCCAGCAGCTTCAACAGGGTCTCCTACGAGCAGTACTTC. Protein sequence: CASSFNRVSYEQYF.

CDR3 DNA sequence: TGTGCCAGCAGCTTAGGCCCGCTCTACGGCTACACCTTC. This encodes CASSLGPLYGYTF. The rearrangement links TRBV7-9 to TRBJ1-2; D not certain. This CDR3 has 13 amino acids. Germline V gene data show CDR1 as SEHNR and CDR2 as FQNEAQ (reference sequence). Deletions cut 1 base from V and 8 bases from J, with 11 bases between.

This clonotype was detected only once. A junction boundary mismatches the germline segment, possibly from a read error. The V call is TRBV11-2, the J call TRBJ2-3; D is unresolved. Per the germline V gene, CDR1 is SGHAT and CDR2 is FQNNGV. The CDR3 is made up of 12 amino acids. The CDR3 DNA sequence: TGTGCCAACAGCTTACCCGTGGATGCGCAGTATTTT. Protein product: CANSLPVDAQYF.